This is a list of T cell receptor beta chains from one sample in a study of blood T cell repertoires in COVID-19. The repertoire was sequenced with immunoSEQ multiplex PCR; TCRdb's copy has only in-frame clones and lacks some. The table lists 110,000 to 150,000 clones, almost 90% of them singletons, with 1.5% to 1.7% in the top ten. What was sequenced was peripheral blood. These receptors were collected from a woman in her sixties with acute or convalescent COVID-19. CDR3s include the opening cysteine and the closing phenylalanine or tryptophan.

TRBJ2-3 | TRBV11-3 | CASSLAGTSGGADTQYF
TRBJ2-1 | TRBV7-3 | CASSLSSQGLYNEQFF
TRBJ2-7 | TRBV9 | CASSTAGAGGSYEQYF
TRBJ2-3 | TRBV19 | CASSPWTGTDTQYF
TRBJ2-1 | TRBV12-5 | CASRGGAYNEQFF
TRBJ2-7 | TRBV12-3/TRBV12-4 | CASSMGQLYEQYF
TRBJ1-2 | TRBV7-2 | CASSYGQGMNYGYTF
TRBJ2-7 | TRBV11-1 | CASSLYRGRPEEQYF
TRBJ1-2 | TRBV6-5 | CASSNVRGGYGYTF
TRBJ1-6 | TRBV18 | CASSPPSAYNSPLHF
TRBJ1-6 | TRBV2 | CASRVLASGSPLHF
TRBJ1-2 | TRBV7-2 | CASSPTGFGGYTF
TRBJ1-1 | TRBV5-1 | CASSPRTGNTEAFF
TRBJ1-5 | TRBV2 | CASSVGGNQPQHF
TRBJ2-7 | TRBV5-8 | CASSFTFQATYEQYF
TRBJ2-1 | TRBV2 | CASSIYRGIYNEQFF
TRBJ2-2 | TRBV7-6 | CASSLARSNTGELFF
TRBJ1-2 | TRBV30 | CASRNSYYGYTF
TRBJ2-3 | TRBV12-5 | CASGLGSNPLTDTQYF
TRBJ2-7 | TRBV30 | CAWSTLDEQYF
TRBJ1-1 | TRBV5-1 | CASSLSSGNTEAFF
TRBJ1-2 | TRBV7-8 | CASSSLWGGDNYGYTF
TRBJ1-6 | TRBV6-1 | CASSLSGQSNSPLHF
TRBJ2-1 | TRBV7-3 | CASSLEPLAGGSYNEQFF
TRBJ1-5 | TRBV19 | CASMLLGTEYQPQHF
TRBJ2-1 | TRBV7-6 | CASSLVGGSYNEQFF
TRBJ1-5 | TRBV27 | CASSRGQANQPQHF
TRBJ1-2 | TRBV4-3 | CASSPTGGGYTF
TRBJ2-3 | TRBV5-4 | CASSFDRGTDTQYF
TRBJ2-3 | TRBV4-3 | CASSPRTVPDTQYF